Listed below are T cell receptor beta chains from one sample, sequenced in a study of T-cell memory formation after mild COVID-19. TCRdb re-called the 5' RACE reads with MiXCR, one entry per CDR3 protein. The table has over 300,000 distinct CDR3 sequences, 20% to 25% seen once. Sequenced: PBMCs or a T cell subset sorted from them (not recorded which). These receptors were taken from a man younger than 35 who had mild COVID-19 (a few samples of this study predate the infection). Cell type and time point are not known. The CDR3 runs from the conserved cysteine through the conserved F or W. The D gene is left open where the match is weak. Clone size is stated in some rows and not others, as once, few, many or a class when expanded.

size: .; J: TRBJ1-5; V: TRBV2; D: .; DNA: TGTGCCAGCACTAGAGGACAGAATAGCAATCAGCCCCAGCATTTT; CDR3: CASTRGQNSNQPQHF
size: once; J: TRBJ2-3; V: TRBV12-5; D: TRBD2; DNA: TGTGCTAGTGCCCTGCGTTTCGTGAGACTAGCGGGGGAATCTAGCACAGATACGCAGTATTTT; CDR3: CASALRFVRLAGESSTDTQYF
size: .; J: TRBJ2-2; V: TRBV9; D: .; DNA: TGTGCCAGCAGCGTAGGCCGGGGGAGCACCGGGGAGCTGTTTTTT; CDR3: CASSVGRGSTGELFF
size: few; J: TRBJ2-7; V: TRBV20-1; D: .; DNA: TGCAGTGCTAGAGGGGCAGCACTCGAGCAGTACTTC; CDR3: CSARGAALEQYF
size: .; J: TRBJ2-2; V: TRBV7-9; D: TRBD1; DNA: TGTGCCAGCACCCGGACAGGATGGATGTTTTTT; CDR3: CASTRTGWMFF
size: .; J: TRBJ1-1; V: TRBV7-9; D: .; DNA: TGTGCCAGCACCGGAACTGGTGGTGAAGCTTTCTTT; CDR3: CASTGTGGEAFF
size: .; J: TRBJ2-1; V: TRBV5-1; D: .; DNA: TGCGCCAGCAGCACTCGAGGTCCCCATAACAATGAGCAGTTCTTC; CDR3: CASSTRGPHNNEQFF
size: .; J: TRBJ2-7; V: TRBV18; D: TRBD1; DNA: TGTGCCAGCTCACCGGTGACAGGGACCTCCTACGAGCAGTACTTC; CDR3: CASSPVTGTSYEQYF
size: .; J: TRBJ1-5; V: TRBV4-1; D: TRBD1; DNA: TGCGCCAGCAGCCAAGAGGGACAGGGTACCGATCAGCCCCAGCATTTT; CDR3: CASSQEGQGTDQPQHF
size: many; J: TRBJ1-5; V: TRBV7-2; D: TRBD1; DNA: TGTGCCAGTAGCGAACAGGGGGATCAGCCCCAGCATTTT; CDR3: CASSEQGDQPQHF
size: .; J: TRBJ2-1; V: TRBV4-1; D: TRBD2; DNA: TGCGCCAGCAGCCAAGAGGGCGGGGGGGCTGTTGAGCAGTTCTTC; CDR3: CASSQEGGGAVEQFF
size: few; J: TRBJ2-6; V: TRBV4-3; D: .; DNA: TGCGCCAGCAGCCGATTAGGCTCTGGGGCCAACGTCCTGACTTTC; CDR3: CASSRLGSGANVLTF
size: .; J: TRBJ2-1; V: TRBV5-1; D: .; DNA: TGCGCCAGCAGCTTGTATCTAGCACGCAATGAGCAGTTCTTC; CDR3: CASSLYLARNEQFF
size: .; J: TRBJ1-6; V: TRBV20-1; D: .; DNA: TGCAGTGCTAGAGGATTGTTGCAGGGGACGAGTAATTCACCCCTCCACTTT; CDR3: CSARGLLQGTSNSPLHF
size: few; J: TRBJ2-1; V: TRBV28; D: TRBD1; DNA: TGTGCCACAGGGGACGGGACAGGGTTTCATGAGCAGTTCTTC; CDR3: CATGDGTGFHEQFF
size: .; J: TRBJ2-5; V: TRBV6-5; D: .; DNA: TGTGCCAGCAGTTACTCATCCGGCAGAGAGACCCAGTACTTC; CDR3: CASSYSSGRETQYF
size: .; J: TRBJ2-5; V: TRBV14; D: .; DNA: TGTGCCAGCAGCCAAGAAGTACATCAAGAGACCCAGTACTTC; CDR3: CASSQEVHQETQYF
size: .; J: TRBJ2-7; V: TRBV7-9; D: .; DNA: TGTGCCAGCAGCTTTTCCGGGGAGGTCTACGAGCAGTACTTC; CDR3: CASSFSGEVYEQYF
size: .; J: TRBJ1-4; V: TRBV2; D: .; DNA: TGTGCCAGCAGGGGGTCAGGTGAAAAACTGTTTTTT; CDR3: CASRGSGEKLFF
size: many; J: TRBJ2-1; V: TRBV9; D: .; DNA: TGTGCCAGCAGCGTAGCATGGATCTGGGATGAGCAGTTCTTC; CDR3: CASSVAWIWDEQFF
size: .; J: TRBJ1-2; V: TRBV4-1; D: TRBD1; DNA: TGCGCCAGCAGCAGGGGGCAGGGAGGTAACTATGGCTACACCTTC; CDR3: CASSRGQGGNYGYTF
size: few; J: TRBJ2-6; V: TRBV18; D: .; DNA: TGTGCCAGCTCACTTCTGGGAACTGGGGCCAACGTCCTGACTTTC; CDR3: CASSLLGTGANVLTF
size: many; J: TRBJ2-3; V: TRBV7-3; D: TRBD1; DNA: TGTGCCAGCAGCCCCGGACAGGGCAGCACAGATACGCAGTATTTT; CDR3: CASSPGQGSTDTQYF
size: many; J: TRBJ1-2; V: TRBV12-3/TRBV12-4; D: .; DNA: TGTGCCAGCAGTTTAAGGCACTATGGCTACACCTTC; CDR3: CASSLRHYGYTF
size: few; J: TRBJ2-3; V: TRBV15; D: .; DNA: TGTGCCACCACCCTGGCGGGCACAGATACGCAGTATTTT; CDR3: CATTLAGTDTQYF
size: .; J: TRBJ1-2; V: TRBV4-1; D: .; DNA: TGCGCCAGCAGCTTCCGTAAGGGCCCAATTGAAGATAACTATGGCTACACCTTC; CDR3: CASSFRKGPIEDNYGYTF
size: .; J: TRBJ1-3; V: TRBV20-1; D: TRBD1; DNA: TGCAGTGCTCGGACAGGGGAAGACACCATATATTTT; CDR3: CSARTGEDTIYF
size: few; J: TRBJ1-4; V: TRBV10-3; D: .; DNA: TGTGCCACCAAAGAGGGGACGGGGGATGAAAAACTGTTTTTT; CDR3: CATKEGTGDEKLFF
size: few; J: TRBJ2-2; V: TRBV3-1; D: .; DNA: TGTGCCAGCCGAAGGGAGTACACCGGGGAGCTGTTTTTT; CDR3: CASRREYTGELFF
size: few; J: TRBJ2-7; V: TRBV9; D: .; DNA: TGTGCCAGCAGCGTAGGTGGGACGGATTCCTACGAGCAGTACTTC; CDR3: CASSVGGTDSYEQYF
size: many; J: TRBJ2-2; V: TRBV4-1; D: .; DNA: TGTGCCAGCTCACCATACACCGGGGAGCTGTTTTTT; CDR3: CASSPYTGELFF
size: .; J: TRBJ2-1; V: TRBV7-9; D: TRBD2; DNA: TGTGCCAGCAGCACCGAGACTAGCGCCCAAGGGGGGCAGTTCTTC; CDR3: CASSTETSAQGGQFF
size: few; J: TRBJ2-4; V: TRBV7-9; D: TRBD1; DNA: TGTGCCAGCAGCACAGGACAGGGGCTAGCCAAAAACATTCAGTACTTC; CDR3: CASSTGQGLAKNIQYF
size: few; J: TRBJ1-1; V: TRBV11-2; D: .; DNA: TGTGCCAGCAGCTTAGGAGACAGGCTTAACACTGAAGCTTTCTTT; CDR3: CASSLGDRLNTEAFF
size: few; J: TRBJ1-1; V: TRBV28; D: .; DNA: TGTGCCAGCAGAACCCAGCCGGGGGCGCGTGCTGAAGCTTTCTTT; CDR3: CASRTQPGARAEAFF
size: many; J: TRBJ2-6; V: TRBV12-3/TRBV12-4; D: .; DNA: TGTGCCAGCAGTTTAATGTGGGGCCCCCTTCCGGTCCTGACTTTC; CDR3: CASSLMWGPLPVLTF
size: .; J: TRBJ1-1; V: TRBV6-2/TRBV6-3; D: .; DNA: TGTGCCAGCAGTTACGGCGAAGTCAGTGGCGCTTTCTTT; CDR3: CASSYGEVSGAFF
size: few; J: TRBJ2-7; V: TRBV20-1; D: .; DNA: TGCAGTGTAAGAGGGGGGCCCGACCTCTACGAGCAGTACTTC; CDR3: CSVRGGPDLYEQYF
size: .; J: TRBJ2-1; V: TRBV6-6; D: TRBD2; DNA: TGTGCCAGCAGTGCGACTAGCGGGGGGGCCCTCCATGAGCAGTTCTTC; CDR3: CASSATSGGALHEQFF
size: few; J: TRBJ2-2; V: TRBV5-1; D: TRBD1; DNA: TGCGCCAGCAGCACCGACAGGGAGCACGGGGAGCTGTTTTTT; CDR3: CASSTDREHGELFF
size: few; J: TRBJ2-3; V: TRBV18; D: TRBD1; DNA: TGTGCCAGCTCACCCAGGACAGGGGGCGCCAGCACAGATACGCAGTATTTT; CDR3: CASSPRTGGASTDTQYF
size: few; J: TRBJ2-1; V: TRBV20-1; D: .; DNA: TGCAGTGCTAGTCGATCCGGGGTATACAATGAGCAGTTCTTC; CDR3: CSASRSGVYNEQFF
size: few; J: TRBJ2-5; V: TRBV20-1; D: .; DNA: TGCAGTGCTAGTTCAGGGGGGACAGAGACCCAGTACTTC; CDR3: CSASSGGTETQYF
size: few; J: TRBJ1-3; V: TRBV20-1; D: .; DNA: TGCAGTGCTAGTCGGGGGGCTGGAAACACCATATATTTT; CDR3: CSASRGAGNTIYF
size: .; J: TRBJ2-2; V: TRBV7-9; D: TRBD2; DNA: TGTGCCAGCAGCGGAGGACCCCCGGCTAGCGGGGGGGCCGTTCACACCGGGGAGCTGTTTTTT; CDR3: CASSGGPPASGGAVHTGELFF
size: .; J: TRBJ2-2; V: TRBV2; D: .; DNA: TGTGCCAGCAGGTTCCGGGGTCTCACCGGGGAGCTGTTTTTT; CDR3: CASRFRGLTGELFF
size: few; J: TRBJ2-3; V: TRBV7-3; D: TRBD2; DNA: TGTGCCAGCAGCTTCCAGGGAGGGATGGATACGCAGTATTTT; CDR3: CASSFQGGMDTQYF
size: few; J: TRBJ1-4; V: TRBV5-1; D: TRBD1; DNA: TGCGCCAGCAGCACAGGGGATGTTGAAAAACTGTTTTTT; CDR3: CASSTGDVEKLFF
size: .; J: TRBJ2-3; V: TRBV6-2/TRBV6-3; D: .; DNA: TGTGCCAGCAGTCCCCGCCCGAGGACCCTTGCAGATACGCAGTATTTT; CDR3: CASSPRPRTLADTQYF
size: few; J: TRBJ2-7; V: TRBV10-3; D: .; DNA: TGTGCCATCAGTGAGTTAAGAGTGGACTTATTGGGGGAGCAGTACTTC; CDR3: CAISELRVDLLGEQYF